The sample holds a few counts of the clone carrying this T cell receptor beta chain. Its antigen is unknown. The data were taken from a study of shared clonotypes between healthy human individuals. Background on the study: Those who served as donors were two women and a few men between the ages of 18 and 49.

Findings of the study overall: Represented diversity, genetic and exposure-history alike, was limited by few donors.

The CDR3 has 13 amino acids. The germline gives CDR1 SQVTM, CDR2 ANQGSEA. Trimming took 6 bases from V and 6 from J; bases not matched to a gene: 7. Repertoires were generated with immunoSEQ multiplex PCR, while TCRdb's copy carries only in-frame clones and drops some. The table lists about a million clones, around 74% of them singletons, with around 1.5% in the top ten. The V gene is TRBV29-1, the J gene TRBJ2-3, with 9 bases that match TRBD2. The receptor's source is a man aged 18 to 29 in good health. The sequencing sample was made of memory CD4+ T cells sorted from blood. Sample subset: CD45RA-negative fraction. The DNA for the CDR3 is TGCAGCGTCCCCGGGACTAGCTTCGATACGCAGTATTTT. Translating gives CSVPGTSFDTQYF.